What follows is one TCR beta chain and its context. The sample comes from a study of blood T cell repertoires in COVID-19. Looking at the study overall: Spain, Italy and the United States supplied samples that represented acute and convalescent COVID-19. T cells, B-cell-depleted T cells, or PBMCs provided the cDNA or gDNA that served as material.

As handled by the study authors: For nucleated cells, counts were estimated from reference gene primer amplification. Profiling relied on immunoSEQ multiplex PCR, and the TCRdb table lists in-frame clones only, not all of them. D and trimming come from the DNA, and the V and J calls and clone size come from that table. The sample lists a few hundred thousand clones, less than 90% occurring once. This CDR3 is built from 12 residues. V was trimmed by 2 bases and J by 6 bases, leaving 8 bases between them. CDR1 and CDR2 (germline): MDHEN, SYDVKM. The specimen sequenced was peripheral blood. The chain carries TRBV28 and TRBJ2-7, with a tentative D call TRBD1 (5 bases). The TCR sequence derives from a man in his 70s with acute or convalescent COVID-19. The CDR3 DNA reads TGTGCCAGCAGTTTACGGCAGGGCGAGCAGTACTTC. Translating gives CASSLRQGEQYF.